The TCR beta chain under discussion was sequenced for a study of T cells in Graves' hyperthyroidism and ophthalmopathy. As for the study in general: Peripheral blood was acquired at first diagnosis, ahead of any therapy whatsoever.

Template material for amplifying TCR beta CDR3 regions consisted of RNA transcripts. The HTBI primer set was used in a first-round RT-PCR of the TCR CDR3. TCRdb recomputed calls from the multiplex PCR reads with MiXCR, one row per CDR3 protein. The sample records around 280,000 distinct CDR3 sequences, about an eighth being singletons. Each 10 ml fresh peripheral blood draw supplied the PBMCs. V was cut by 3 bases and J by 0 bases, with 16 bases left in between. Germline lookup yields CDR1 SGHKS and CDR2 YYEKEE (reference sequence). The CDR3 is 17 amino acids. This clonotype appeared a few times. This receptor was identified in a woman aged 30 to 39 with Graves' hyperthyroidism that later progressed to Graves' ophthalmopathy. The sample comprised blood. The chain links TRBV5-5 to TRBJ1-5; no firm D call. This CDR3 is CASSSFRGRGSNQPQHF. The CDR3 DNA is TGTGCCAGCAGCTCCTTCCGGGGTCGGGGTAGCAATCAGCCCCAGCATTTT.